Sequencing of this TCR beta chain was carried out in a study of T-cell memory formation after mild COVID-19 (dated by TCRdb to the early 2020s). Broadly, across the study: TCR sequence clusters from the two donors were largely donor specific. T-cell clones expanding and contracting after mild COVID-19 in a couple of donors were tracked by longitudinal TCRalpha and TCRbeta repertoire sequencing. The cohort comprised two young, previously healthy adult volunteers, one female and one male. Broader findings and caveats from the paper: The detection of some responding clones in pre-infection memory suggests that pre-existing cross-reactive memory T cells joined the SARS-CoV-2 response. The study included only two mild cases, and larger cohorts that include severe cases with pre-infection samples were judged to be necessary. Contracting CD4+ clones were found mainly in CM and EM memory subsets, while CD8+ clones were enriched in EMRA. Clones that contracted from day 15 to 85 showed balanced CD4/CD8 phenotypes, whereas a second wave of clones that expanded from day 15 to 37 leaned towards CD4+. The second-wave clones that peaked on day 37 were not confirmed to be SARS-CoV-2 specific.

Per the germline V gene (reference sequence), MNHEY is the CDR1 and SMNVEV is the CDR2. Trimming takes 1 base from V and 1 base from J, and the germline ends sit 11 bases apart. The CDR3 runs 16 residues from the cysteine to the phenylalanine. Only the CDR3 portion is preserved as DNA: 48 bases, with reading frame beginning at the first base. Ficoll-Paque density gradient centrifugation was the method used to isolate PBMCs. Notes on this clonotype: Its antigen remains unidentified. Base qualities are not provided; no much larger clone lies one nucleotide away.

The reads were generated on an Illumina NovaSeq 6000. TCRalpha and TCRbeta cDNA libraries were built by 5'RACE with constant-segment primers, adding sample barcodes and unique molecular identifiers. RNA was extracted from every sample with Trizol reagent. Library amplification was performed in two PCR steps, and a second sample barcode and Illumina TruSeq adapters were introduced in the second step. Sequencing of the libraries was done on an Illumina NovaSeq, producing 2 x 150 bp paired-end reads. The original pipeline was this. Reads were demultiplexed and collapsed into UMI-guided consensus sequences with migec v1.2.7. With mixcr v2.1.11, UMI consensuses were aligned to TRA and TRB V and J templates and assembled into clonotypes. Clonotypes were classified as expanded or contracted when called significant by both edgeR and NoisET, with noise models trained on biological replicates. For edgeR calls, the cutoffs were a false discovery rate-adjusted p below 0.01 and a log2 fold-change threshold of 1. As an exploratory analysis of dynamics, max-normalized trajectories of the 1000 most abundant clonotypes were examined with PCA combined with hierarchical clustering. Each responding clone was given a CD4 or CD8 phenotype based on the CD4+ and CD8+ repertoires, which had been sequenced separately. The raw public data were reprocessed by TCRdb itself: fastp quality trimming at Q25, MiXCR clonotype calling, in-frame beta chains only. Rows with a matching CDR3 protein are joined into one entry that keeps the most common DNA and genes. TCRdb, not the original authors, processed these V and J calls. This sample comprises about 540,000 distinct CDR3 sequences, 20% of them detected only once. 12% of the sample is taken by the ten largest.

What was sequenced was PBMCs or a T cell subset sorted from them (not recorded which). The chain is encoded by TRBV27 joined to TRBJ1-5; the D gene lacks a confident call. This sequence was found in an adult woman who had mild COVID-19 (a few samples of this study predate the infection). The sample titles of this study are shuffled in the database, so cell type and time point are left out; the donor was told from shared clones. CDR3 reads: CASSLFAGLSNQPQHF. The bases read TGTGCCAGCAGTTTATTCGCGGGTCTGAGCAATCAGCCCCAGCATTTT.